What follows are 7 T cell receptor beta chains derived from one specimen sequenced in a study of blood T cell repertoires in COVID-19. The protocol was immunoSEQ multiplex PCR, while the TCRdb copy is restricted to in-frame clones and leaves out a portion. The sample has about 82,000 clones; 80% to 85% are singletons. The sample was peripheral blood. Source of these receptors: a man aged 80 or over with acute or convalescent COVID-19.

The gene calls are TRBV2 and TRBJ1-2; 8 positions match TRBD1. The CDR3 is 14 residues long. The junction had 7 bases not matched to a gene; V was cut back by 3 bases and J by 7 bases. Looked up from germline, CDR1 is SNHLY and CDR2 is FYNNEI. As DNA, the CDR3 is TGTGCCAGCAGTGAGGACAGGGTAGTAAGTGGCTACACCTTC. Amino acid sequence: CASSEDRVVSGYTF.

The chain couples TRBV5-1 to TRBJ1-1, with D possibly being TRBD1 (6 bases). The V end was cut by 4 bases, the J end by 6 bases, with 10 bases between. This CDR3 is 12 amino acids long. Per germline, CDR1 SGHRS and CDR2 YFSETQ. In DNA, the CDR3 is TGCGCCAGCAGCAAACAGGGAGCTGAAGCTTTCTTT. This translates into CASSKQGAEAFF.

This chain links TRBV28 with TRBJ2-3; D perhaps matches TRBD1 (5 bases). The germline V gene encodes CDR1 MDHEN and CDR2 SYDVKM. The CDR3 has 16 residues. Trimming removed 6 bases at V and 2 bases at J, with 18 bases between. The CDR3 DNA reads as TGTGCCAGCAGGTTTCAGGGAAGAGGATTCACAGATACGCAGTATTTT. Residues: CASRFQGRGFTDTQYF.

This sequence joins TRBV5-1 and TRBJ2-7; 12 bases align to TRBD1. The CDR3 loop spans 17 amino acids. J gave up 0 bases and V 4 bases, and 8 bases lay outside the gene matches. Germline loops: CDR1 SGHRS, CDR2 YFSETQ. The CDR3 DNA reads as TGCGCCAGCAGCGCCGGGACAGGGGGCCAGAGCTCCTACGAGCAGTACTTC. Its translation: CASSAGTGGQSSYEQYF.

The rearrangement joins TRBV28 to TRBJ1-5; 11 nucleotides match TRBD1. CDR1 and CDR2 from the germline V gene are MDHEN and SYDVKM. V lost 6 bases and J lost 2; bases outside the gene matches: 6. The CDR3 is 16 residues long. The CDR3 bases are TGTGCCAGCAGGACTTGGACAGGGGGCGGCAATCAGCCCCAGCATTTT. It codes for CASRTWTGGGNQPQHF.

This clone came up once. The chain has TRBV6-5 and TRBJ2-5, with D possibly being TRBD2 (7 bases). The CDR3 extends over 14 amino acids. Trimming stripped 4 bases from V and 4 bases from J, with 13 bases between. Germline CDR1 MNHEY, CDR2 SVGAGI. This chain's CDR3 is CASSLPGGPETQYF. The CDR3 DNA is TGTGCCAGCAGTTTACCCGGGGGGCCAGAGACCCAGTACTTC.

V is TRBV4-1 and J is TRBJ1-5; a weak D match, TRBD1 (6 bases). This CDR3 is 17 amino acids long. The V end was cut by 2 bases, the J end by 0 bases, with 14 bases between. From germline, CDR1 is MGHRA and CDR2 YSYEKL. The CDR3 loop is CASSQTYRQVSNQPQHF. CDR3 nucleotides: TGCGCCAGCAGCCAAACCTATAGACAGGTTAGCAATCAGCCCCAGCATTTT.